This T cell receptor beta chain emerged from a study of T-cell memory formation after mild COVID-19. On the study more broadly: TCR clusters mostly belonged to single donors.

TCRdb ran MiXCR on the 5' RACE reads and lists one entry per CDR3 protein. The table shows under 600,000 distinct CDR3 sequences, with about a fifth occurring only once. There are 18 residues in the CDR3. The germline gives CDR1 KGHSH, CDR2 LQKENI. V gave up 0 bases and J gave up 0 bases, with 17 bases separating them. This clonotype was obtained from an adult woman who had mild COVID-19 (a few samples of this study predate the infection). Cell type and time point are not known. This chain uses TRBV18 with TRBJ1-2; possible D gene TRBD1, 5 bases. The sequenced material came from PBMCs or a T cell subset sorted from them (not recorded which). The DNA for the CDR3 is TGTGCCAGCTCACCACCGTCGGGGGGAAGGCGAGCTAACTATGGCTACACCTTC. This sequence encodes CASSPPSGGRRANYGYTF.